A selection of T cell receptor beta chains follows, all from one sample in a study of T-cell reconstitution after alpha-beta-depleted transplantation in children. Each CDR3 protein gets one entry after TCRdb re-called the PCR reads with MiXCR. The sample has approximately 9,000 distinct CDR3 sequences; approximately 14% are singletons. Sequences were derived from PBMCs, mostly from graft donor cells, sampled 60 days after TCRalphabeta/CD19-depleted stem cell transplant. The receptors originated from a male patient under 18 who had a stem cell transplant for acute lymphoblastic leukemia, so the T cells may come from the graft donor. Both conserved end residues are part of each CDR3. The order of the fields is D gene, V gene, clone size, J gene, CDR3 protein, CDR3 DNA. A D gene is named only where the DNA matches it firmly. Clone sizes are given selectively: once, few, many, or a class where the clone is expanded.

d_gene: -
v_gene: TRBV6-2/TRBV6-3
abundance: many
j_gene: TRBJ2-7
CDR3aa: CASSRGSSYEQYF
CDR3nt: TGTGCCAGCAGTCGGGGCAGCTCCTACGAGCAGTACTTC

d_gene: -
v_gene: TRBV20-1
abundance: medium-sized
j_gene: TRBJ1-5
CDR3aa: CSARDRGRQPQHF
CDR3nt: TGCAGTGCTAGAGATAGGGGAAGGCAGCCCCAGCATTTT

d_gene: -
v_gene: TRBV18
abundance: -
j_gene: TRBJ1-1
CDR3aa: CASSPQSMNTEAFF
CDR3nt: TGTGCCAGCTCACCACAGAGTATGAACACTGAAGCTTTCTTT

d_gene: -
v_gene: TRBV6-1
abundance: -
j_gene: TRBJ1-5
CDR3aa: CASSSLAVSNQPQHF
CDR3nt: TGTGCCAGCAGTAGTTTGGCGGTTAGCAATCAGCCCCAGCATTTT

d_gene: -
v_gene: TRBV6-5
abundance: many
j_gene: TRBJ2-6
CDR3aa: CASSSGANVLTF
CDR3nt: TGTGCCAGCAGTTCTGGGGCCAACGTCCTGACTTTC

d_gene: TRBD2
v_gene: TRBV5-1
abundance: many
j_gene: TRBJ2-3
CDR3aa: CASSLGRIPGTSGRTDTQYF
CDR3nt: TGCGCCAGCAGCCTAGGACGCATCCCCGGGACTAGCGGGAGGACAGATACGCAGTATTTT

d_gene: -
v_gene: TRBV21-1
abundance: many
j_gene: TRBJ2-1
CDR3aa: CASSKVVSGDADEQFF
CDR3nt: TGTGCCAGCAGCAAAGTGGTGTCAGGGGATGCGGATGAGCAGTTCTTC

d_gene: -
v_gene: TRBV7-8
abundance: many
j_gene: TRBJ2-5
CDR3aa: CASSLPGIETQYF
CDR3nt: TGTGCCAGCAGCTTACCCGGGATAGAGACCCAGTACTTC

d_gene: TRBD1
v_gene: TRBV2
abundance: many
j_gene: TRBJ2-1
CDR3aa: CASSGPRDRSPSSYNEQFF
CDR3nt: TGTGCCAGCAGTGGACCACGGGACAGGTCCCCCAGCTCCTACAATGAGCAGTTCTTC

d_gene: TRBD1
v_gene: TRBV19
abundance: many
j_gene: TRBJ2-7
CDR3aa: CATADRYEQYF
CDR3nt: TGTGCCACCGCGGACAGGTACGAGCAGTACTTC

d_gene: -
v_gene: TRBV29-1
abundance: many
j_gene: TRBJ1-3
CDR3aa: CSVVTGPRAAGNTIYF
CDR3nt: TGCAGCGTTGTGACGGGACCGAGGGCTGCTGGAAACACCATATATTTT

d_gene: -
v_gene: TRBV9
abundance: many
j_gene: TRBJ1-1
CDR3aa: CASSVVGGASPEAFF
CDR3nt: TGTGCCAGCAGCGTAGTGGGGGGCGCTTCGCCTGAAGCTTTCTTT

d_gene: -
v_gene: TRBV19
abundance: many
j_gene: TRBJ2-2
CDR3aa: CASRHRPNTGELFF
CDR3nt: TGTGCCAGTAGACACCGACCGAACACCGGGGAGCTGTTTTTT

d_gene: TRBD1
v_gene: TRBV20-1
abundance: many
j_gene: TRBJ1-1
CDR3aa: CSARVVIPGQGEAFF
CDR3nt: TGCAGTGCTAGAGTCGTAATACCGGGACAGGGTGAAGCTTTCTTT

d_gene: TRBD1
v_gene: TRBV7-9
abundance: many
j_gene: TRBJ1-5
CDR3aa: CASSSDHLFRGPGNQPQHF
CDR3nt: TGTGCCAGCAGCTCCGACCACTTATTTAGGGGGCCTGGCAATCAGCCCCAGCATTTT

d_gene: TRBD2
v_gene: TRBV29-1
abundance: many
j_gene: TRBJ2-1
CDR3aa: CSVRLAVYNEQFF
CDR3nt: TGCAGCGTGCGACTAGCGGTTTACAATGAGCAGTTCTTC

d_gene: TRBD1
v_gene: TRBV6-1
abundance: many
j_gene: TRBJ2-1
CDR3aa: CASRDHLPGQGAQRRFF
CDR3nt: TGTGCCAGCAGGGACCACTTACCGGGACAGGGGGCGCAACGCCGGTTCTTC

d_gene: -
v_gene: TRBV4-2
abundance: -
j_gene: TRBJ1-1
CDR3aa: CASSPGLQREAFF
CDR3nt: TGTGCCAGCAGCCCGGGGCTCCAGCGTGAAGCTTTCTTT

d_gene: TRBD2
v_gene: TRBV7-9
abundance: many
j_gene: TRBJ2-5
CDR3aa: CASSSRLAGVRQETQYF
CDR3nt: TGTGCCAGCAGCTCTAGACTAGCGGGAGTGAGGCAAGAGACCCAGTACTTC

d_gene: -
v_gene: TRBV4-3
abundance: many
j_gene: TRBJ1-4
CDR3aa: CASSQARSPEKLFF
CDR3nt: TGCGCCAGCAGCCAAGCGCGGTCCCCTGAAAAACTGTTTTTT

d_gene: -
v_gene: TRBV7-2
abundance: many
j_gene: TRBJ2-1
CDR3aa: CASSRGGTTLGYEQFF
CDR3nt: TGTGCCAGCAGCCGAGGGGGTACGACCTTAGGCTATGAGCAGTTCTTC

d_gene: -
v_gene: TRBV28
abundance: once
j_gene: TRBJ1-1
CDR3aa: CAMGPGPQREAFF
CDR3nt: TGTGCCATGGGGCCGGGGCCCCAGCGTGAAGCTTTCTTT

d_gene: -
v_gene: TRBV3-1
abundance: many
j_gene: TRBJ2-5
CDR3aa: CASSYATGSRGRETQYF
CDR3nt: TGTGCCAGCAGCTACGCCACAGGTTCTAGAGGGAGAGAGACCCAGTACTTC

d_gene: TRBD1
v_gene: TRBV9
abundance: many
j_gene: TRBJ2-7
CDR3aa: CASSLGQGSYEQYF
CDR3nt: TGTGCCAGCAGCCTCGGACAGGGATCCTACGAGCAGTACTTC

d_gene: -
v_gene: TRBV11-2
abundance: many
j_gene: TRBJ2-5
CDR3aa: CASSPTAGTGETQYF
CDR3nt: TGTGCCAGCAGCCCCACTGCAGGGACCGGGGAGACCCAGTACTTC

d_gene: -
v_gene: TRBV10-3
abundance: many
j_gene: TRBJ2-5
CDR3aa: CAISVMGETQYF
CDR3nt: TGTGCCATCAGTGTGATGGGGGAGACCCAGTACTTC

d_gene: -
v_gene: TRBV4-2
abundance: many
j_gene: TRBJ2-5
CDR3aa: CASSPEGVQETQYF
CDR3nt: TGTGCCAGCAGCCCCGAGGGAGTACAAGAGACCCAGTACTTC

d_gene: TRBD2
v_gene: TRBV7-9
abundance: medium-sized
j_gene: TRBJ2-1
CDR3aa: CASILAGGPSYNEQFF
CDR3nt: TGTGCCAGCATCCTAGCGGGAGGCCCCTCCTACAATGAGCAGTTCTTC

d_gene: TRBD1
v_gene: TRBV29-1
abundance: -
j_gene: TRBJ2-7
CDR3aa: CSVADSGQFLYEQYF
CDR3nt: TGCAGCGTCGCCGATTCGGGACAGTTTTTGTACGAGCAGTACTTC

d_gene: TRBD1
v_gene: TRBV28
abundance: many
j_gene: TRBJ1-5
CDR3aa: CASSRRQGVDQPQHF
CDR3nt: TGTGCCAGCAGCCGCAGACAGGGGGTGGATCAGCCCCAGCATTTT

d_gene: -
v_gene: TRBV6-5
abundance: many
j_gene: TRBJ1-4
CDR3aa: CASSYRDPEKLFF
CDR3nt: TGTGCCAGTTCATACAGGGATCCGGAAAAACTGTTTTTT

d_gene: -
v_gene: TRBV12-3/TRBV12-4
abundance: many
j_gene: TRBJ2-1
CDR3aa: CASSSYNEQFF
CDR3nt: TGTGCCAGCAGTTCCTACAATGAGCAGTTCTTC

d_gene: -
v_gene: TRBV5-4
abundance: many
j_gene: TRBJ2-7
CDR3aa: CASSLDLAQEPRASYEQYF
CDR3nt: TGTGCCAGCAGCTTGGATCTAGCGCAAGAGCCTAGAGCATCCTACGAGCAGTACTTC

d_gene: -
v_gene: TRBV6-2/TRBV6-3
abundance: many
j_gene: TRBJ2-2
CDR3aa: CASSALQGTGELFF
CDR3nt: TGTGCCAGCAGTGCCCTGCAGGGGACCGGGGAGCTGTTTTTT

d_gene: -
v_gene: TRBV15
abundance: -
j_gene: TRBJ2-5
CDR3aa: CAPSRDIGQETQYF
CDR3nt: TGTGCCCCCAGCAGAGATATCGGGCAAGAGACCCAGTACTTC

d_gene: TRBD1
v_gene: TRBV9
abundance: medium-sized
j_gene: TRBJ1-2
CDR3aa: CASTGTAYGYTF
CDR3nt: TGTGCCAGCACCGGGACAGCTTATGGCTACACCTTC

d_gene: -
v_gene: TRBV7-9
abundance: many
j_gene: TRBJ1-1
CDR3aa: CASSLGKWRRWTEAFF
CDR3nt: TGTGCCAGCAGCTTAGGGAAGTGGAGGAGGTGGACTGAAGCTTTCTTT

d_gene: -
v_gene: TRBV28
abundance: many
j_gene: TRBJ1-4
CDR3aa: CASRPTGVTNEKLFF
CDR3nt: TGTGCCAGCAGACCCACCGGGGTAACTAATGAAAAACTGTTTTTT

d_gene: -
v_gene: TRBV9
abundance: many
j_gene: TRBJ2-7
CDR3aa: CASSVGPGAYYEQYF
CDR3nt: TGTGCCAGCAGCGTAGGGCCTGGGGCCTACTACGAGCAGTACTTC

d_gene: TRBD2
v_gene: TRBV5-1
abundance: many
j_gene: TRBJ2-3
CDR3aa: CASRGPGLATDTQYF
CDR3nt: TGCGCCAGCAGGGGACCGGGACTAGCAACAGATACGCAGTATTTT

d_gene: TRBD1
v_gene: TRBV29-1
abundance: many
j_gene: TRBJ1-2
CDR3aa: CSVTGDLNYGYTF
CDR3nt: TGCAGCGTTACAGGGGACTTGAACTATGGCTACACCTTC

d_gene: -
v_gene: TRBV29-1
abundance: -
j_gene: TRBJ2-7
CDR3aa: CSVEIGYEQYF
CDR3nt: TGCAGCGTTGAAATAGGCTACGAGCAGTACTTC

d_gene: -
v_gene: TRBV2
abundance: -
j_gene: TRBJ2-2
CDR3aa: CASKTGAHKSGELFF
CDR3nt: TGTGCCAGCAAAACGGGGGCCCACAAGTCCGGGGAGCTGTTTTTT

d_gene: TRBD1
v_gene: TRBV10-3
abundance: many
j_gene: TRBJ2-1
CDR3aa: CAISESTGGSPWDEQFF
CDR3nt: TGTGCCATCAGTGAGTCAACAGGGGGATCCCCATGGGATGAGCAGTTCTTC

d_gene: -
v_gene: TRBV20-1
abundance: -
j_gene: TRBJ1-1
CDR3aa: CSAREDMNTEAFF
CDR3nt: TGCAGTGCTAGAGAGGATATGAACACTGAAGCTTTCTTT

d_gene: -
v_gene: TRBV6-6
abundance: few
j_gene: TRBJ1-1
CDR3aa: CASRIGTANTEAFF
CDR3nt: TGTGCCAGCAGGATAGGGACGGCGAACACTGAAGCTTTCTTT

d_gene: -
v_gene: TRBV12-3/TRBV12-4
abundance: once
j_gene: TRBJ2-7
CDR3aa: CASRRRRYEQYF
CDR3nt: TGTGCCAGCAGACGAAGGCGATACGAGCAGTACTTC

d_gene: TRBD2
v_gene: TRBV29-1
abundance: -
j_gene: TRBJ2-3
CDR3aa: CSVTSSDTQYF
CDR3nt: TGCAGCGTGACTAGCTCCGATACGCAGTATTTT

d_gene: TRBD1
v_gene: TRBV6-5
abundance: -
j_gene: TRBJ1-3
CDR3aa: CANLRDSRLSGNTIYF
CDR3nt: TGTGCCAACCTCCGGGACAGCCGCCTCTCTGGAAACACCATATATTTT

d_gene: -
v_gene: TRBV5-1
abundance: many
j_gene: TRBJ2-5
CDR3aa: CASSLAPTIQETQYF
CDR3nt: TGCGCCAGCAGCTTGGCCCCGACAATTCAAGAGACCCAGTACTTC

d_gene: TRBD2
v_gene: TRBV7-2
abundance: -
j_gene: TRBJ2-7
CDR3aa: CASSLAGLAGYEQYF
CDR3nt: TGTGCCAGCAGCTTAGCGGGACTAGCGGGCTACGAGCAGTACTTC

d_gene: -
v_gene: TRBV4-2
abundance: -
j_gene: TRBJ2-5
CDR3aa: CAMGPGPNDETQYF
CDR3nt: TGTGCCATGGGCCCCGGGCCTAACGACGAGACCCAGTACTTC

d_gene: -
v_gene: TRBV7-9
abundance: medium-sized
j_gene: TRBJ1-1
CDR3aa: CASSKSGGTSQSGAFF
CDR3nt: TGTGCCAGCAGCAAGTCGGGGGGGACAAGCCAAAGTGGAGCTTTCTTT

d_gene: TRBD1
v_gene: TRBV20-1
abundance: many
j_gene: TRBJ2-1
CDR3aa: CSAIRPGTGYNEQFF
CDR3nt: TGCAGTGCTATAAGGCCTGGGACAGGCTACAATGAGCAGTTCTTC